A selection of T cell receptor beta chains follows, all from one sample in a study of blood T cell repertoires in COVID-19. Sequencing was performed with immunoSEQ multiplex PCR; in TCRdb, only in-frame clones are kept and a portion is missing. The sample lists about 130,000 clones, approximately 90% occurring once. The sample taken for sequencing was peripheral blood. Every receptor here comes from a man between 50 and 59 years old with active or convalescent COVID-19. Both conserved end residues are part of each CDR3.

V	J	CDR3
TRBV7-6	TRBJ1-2	CASSLGNTGTGQNYGYTF
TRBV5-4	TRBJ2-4	CASRRQGAVGPLIQYF
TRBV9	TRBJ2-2	CASSPQAGELFF
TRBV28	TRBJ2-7	CASPKRQGQPEQYF
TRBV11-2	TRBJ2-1	CASSVRLAEYNEQFF
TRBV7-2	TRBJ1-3	CASSLVSRTGTGNTIYF
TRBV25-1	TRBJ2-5	CASSETRVWETQYF
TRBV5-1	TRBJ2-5	CASSFIGGQGYQTQYF
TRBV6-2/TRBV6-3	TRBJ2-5	CASSDTGGGLQGTQYF
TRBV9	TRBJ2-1	CASGQGVDEQFF
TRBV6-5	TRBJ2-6	CASSYSGGSGANVLTF
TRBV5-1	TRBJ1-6	CASSTDRPYSPLHF
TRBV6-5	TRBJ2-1	CASSGTSSYNEQFF
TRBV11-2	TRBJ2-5	CASSLDTGGWETQYF
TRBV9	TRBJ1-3	CASSVAGGFAGNTIYF
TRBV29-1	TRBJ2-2	CSVEGKTGGGDTGELFF
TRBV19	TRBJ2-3	CASTTVGDTQYF
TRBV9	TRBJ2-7	CASSVTGTSASYEQYF
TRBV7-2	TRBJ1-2	CASSFQDSLYGYTF
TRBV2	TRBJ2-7	CASFDPGTGATYEQYF
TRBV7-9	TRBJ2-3	CASSASGTGLDTQYF
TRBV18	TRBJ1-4	CASSHRTGEKLFF
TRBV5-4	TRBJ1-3	CASSHRQPFSGNTIYF
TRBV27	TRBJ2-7	CASSLTGSYEQYF
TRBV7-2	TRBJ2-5	CASSLDRGGSQETQYF
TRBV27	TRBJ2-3	CASPSAEGPADTQYF
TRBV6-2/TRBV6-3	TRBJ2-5	CASSSQGLEETQYF
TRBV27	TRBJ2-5	CASSSGTGEETQYF
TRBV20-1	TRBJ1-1	CSAEEGTEAFF
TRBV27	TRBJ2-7	CASSLAGTGPEQYF
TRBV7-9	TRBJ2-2	CASSFWRTIDSGELFF
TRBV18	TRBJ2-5	CASSPLLAGGHSGKETQYF
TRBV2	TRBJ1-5	CASSSDTVNQPQHF
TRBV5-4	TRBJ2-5	CASSPRLAGVQETQYF
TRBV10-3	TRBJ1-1	CAISGQGLYEAFF
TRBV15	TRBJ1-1	CATSRVQGLTEAFF
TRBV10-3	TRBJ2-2	CAISERGLDTGELFF
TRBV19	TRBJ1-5	CASSITGGYQPQHF
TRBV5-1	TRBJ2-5	CASSLDSQETQYF
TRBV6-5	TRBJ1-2	CASSYGEVYTF
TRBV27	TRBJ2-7	CANSQLYEQYF
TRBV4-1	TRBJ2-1	CASSQDPGYEQFF
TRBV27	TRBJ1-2	CASSSRGGYGYTF